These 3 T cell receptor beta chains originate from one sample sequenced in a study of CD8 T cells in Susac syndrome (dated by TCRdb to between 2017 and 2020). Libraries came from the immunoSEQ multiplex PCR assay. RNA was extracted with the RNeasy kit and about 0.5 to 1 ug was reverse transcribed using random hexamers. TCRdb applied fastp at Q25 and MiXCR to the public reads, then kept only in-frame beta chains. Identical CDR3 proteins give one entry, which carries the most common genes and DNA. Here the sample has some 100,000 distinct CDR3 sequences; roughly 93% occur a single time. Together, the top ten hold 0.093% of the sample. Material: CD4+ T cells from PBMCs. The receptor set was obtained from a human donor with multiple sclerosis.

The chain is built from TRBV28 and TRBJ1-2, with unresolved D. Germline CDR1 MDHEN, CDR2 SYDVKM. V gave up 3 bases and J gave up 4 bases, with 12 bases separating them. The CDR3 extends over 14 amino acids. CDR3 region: CASSLISAFYGYTF. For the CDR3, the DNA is TGTGCCAGCAGTTTGATATCGGCCTTCTATGGCTACACCTTC.

CDR3 region: CSVRALGGYTF. The CDR3 DNA follows: TGCAGCGTCCGAGCCTTGGGCGGCTACACCTTC. The chain carries TRBV29-1 and TRBJ1-2; D is ambiguous. Germline-derived CDR1 and CDR2 are SQVTM and ANQGSEA. The CDR3 runs 11 residues. Trimming left V 6 bases short and J 8 bases short, with 13 bases between.

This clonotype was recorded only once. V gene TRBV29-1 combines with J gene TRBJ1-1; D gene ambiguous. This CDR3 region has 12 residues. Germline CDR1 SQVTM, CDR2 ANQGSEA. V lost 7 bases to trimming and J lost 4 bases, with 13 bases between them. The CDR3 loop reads CSATSWSTEAFF. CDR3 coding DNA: TGCAGCGCCACTTCATGGAGCACTGAAGCTTTCTTT.